The clone carrying this TCR beta chain came up many times. Its antigen is as yet unknown. Germline loops: CDR1 SGHAT, CDR2 FQNNGV. V was pared by 2 bases and J by 1 base, with 10 bases of the junction left unmatched. The CDR3 is made up of 18 amino acids. These data belong to a study of T-cell memory formation after mild COVID-19. Study results and caveats: CM and EM subsets held most contracting CD4+ clones; EMRA held CD8+ ones.

MiXCR, run by TCRdb on the 5' RACE reads, gives a single entry per CDR3 protein. The sample lists some 210,000 distinct CDR3 sequences, over 9.5% occurring once. The sequence came from a man aged 18 to 29 who had mild COVID-19 (a few samples of this study predate the infection). Cell type and time point are not known. Sequences were obtained from PBMCs or a T cell subset sorted from them (not recorded which). This chain links TRBV11-2 with TRBJ2-5, with TRBD2 identical over 10 bases. The CDR3 loop is CASSLRAGGLAVQETQYF. CDR3 DNA sequence: TGTGCCAGCAGCTTAAGGGCAGGCGGACTAGCGGTCCAAGAGACCCAGTACTTC.